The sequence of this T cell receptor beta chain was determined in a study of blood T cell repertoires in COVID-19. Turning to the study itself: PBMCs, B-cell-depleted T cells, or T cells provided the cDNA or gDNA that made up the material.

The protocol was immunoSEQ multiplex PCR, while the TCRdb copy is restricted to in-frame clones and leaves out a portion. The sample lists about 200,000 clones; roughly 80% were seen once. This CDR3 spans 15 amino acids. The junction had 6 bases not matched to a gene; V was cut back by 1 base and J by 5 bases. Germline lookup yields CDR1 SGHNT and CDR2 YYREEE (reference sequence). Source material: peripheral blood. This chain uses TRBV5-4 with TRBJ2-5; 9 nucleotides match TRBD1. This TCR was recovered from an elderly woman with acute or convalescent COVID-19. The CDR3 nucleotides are TGTGCCAGCAGCTTGATCGACAGGGGGGAGGAGACCCAGTACTTC. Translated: CASSLIDRGEETQYF.